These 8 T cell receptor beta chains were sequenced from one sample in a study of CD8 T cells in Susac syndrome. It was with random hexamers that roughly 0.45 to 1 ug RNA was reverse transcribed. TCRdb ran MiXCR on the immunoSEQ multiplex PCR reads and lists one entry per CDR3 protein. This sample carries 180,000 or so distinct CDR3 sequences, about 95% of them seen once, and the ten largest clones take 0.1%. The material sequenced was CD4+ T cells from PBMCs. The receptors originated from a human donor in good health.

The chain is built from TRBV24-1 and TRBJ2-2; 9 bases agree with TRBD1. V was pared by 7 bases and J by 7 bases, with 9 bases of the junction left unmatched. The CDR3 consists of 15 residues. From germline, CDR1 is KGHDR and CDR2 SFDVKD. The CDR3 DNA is TGTGCCACCAGACCGGGACAGGGTCGTAACGGGGAGCTGTTTTTT. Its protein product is CATRPGQGRNGELFF.

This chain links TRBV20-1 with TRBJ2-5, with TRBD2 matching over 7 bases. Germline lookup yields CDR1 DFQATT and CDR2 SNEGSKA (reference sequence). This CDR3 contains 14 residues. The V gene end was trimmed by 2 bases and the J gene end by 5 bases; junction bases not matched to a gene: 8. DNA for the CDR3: TGCAGTGCTAGATCGGAGGCGGGGGAGGAGACCCAGTACTTC. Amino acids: CSARSEAGEETQYF.

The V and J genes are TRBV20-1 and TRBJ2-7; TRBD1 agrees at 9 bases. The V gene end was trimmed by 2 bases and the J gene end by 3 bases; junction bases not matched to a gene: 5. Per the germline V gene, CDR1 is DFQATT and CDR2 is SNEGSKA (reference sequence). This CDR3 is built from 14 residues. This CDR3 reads CSARTGTGLYEQYF. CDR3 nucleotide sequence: TGCAGTGCTAGAACCGGGACAGGGCTCTACGAGCAGTACTTC.

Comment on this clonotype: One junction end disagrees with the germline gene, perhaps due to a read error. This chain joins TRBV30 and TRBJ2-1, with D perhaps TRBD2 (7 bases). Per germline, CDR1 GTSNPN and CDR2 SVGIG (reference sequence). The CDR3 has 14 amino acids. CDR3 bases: TGTGCGTGGAGGGGGGAGGGCTCCTACAATGAGCAGTTCTTC. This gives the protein CAWRGEGSYNEQFF. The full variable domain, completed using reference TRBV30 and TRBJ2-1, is SQTIHQWPATLVQPVGSPLSLECTVEGTSNPNLYWYRQAAGRGLQLLFYSVGIGQISSEVPQNLSASRPQDRQFILSSKKLLLSDSGFYLCAWRGEGSYNEQFFGPGTRLTVL.

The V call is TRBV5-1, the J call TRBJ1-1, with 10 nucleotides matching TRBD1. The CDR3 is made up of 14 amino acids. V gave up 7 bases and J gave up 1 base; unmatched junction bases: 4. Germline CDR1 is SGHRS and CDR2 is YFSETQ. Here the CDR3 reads CASGQGDRNTEAFF. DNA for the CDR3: TGCGCCAGCGGACAGGGGGATAGGAACACTGAAGCTTTCTTT.

CDR3 sequence reads: CSVEDQANTEAFF. In DNA, the CDR3 is TGCAGCGTTGAAGACCAGGCGAACACTGAAGCTTTCTTT. This chain links TRBV29-1 with TRBJ1-1; D not resolved. The CDR3 is made up of 13 amino acids. Germline lookup yields CDR1 SQVTM and CDR2 ANQGSEA. V shed 0 bases and J shed 1 base, with 6 bases lying between them.

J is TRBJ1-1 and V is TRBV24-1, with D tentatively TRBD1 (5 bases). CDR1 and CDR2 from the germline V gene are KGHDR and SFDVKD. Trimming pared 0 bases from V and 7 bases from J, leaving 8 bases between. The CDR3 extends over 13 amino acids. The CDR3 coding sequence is TGTGCCACCAGTGATTTGGGACAAGATGAAGCTTTCTTT. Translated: CATSDLGQDEAFF.

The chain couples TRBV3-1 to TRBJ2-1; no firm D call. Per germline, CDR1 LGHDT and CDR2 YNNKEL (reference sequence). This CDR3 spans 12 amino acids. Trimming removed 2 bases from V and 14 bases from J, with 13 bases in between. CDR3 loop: CASSQRTGWEFF. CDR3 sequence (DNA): TGTGCCAGCAGCCAAAGAACCGGGTGGGAGTTCTTC.